Below are 22 T cell receptor beta chains sequenced from a single sample in a study of blood T cell repertoires in COVID-19. Measured with immunoSEQ multiplex PCR; TCRdb has only the in-frame clones, and not every one. The table shows tens of thousands of clones, with 88% occurring only once. Sample: peripheral blood. Every receptor here comes from a woman at least 80 years old with active or convalescent COVID-19.

V is TRBV7-2 and J is TRBJ1-2; D is perhaps TRBD1 (6 bases). Deletions cut 2 bases from V and 8 bases from J, with 15 bases between. The germline V gene has CDR1 SGHTA and CDR2 FQGNSA. There are 14 residues in the CDR3. In nucleotides, the CDR3 is TGTGCCAGCAGCTTACAGGGGCTACGGCTAGGCTACACCTTC. Protein product: CASSLQGLRLGYTF. Drawing the rest from reference TRBV7-2 and TRBJ1-2, the complete variable domain is GAGVSQSPSNKVTEKGKDVELRCDPISGHTALYWYRQSLGQGLEFLIYFQGNSAPDKSGLPSDRFSAERTGGSVSTLTIQRTQQEDSAVYLCASSLQGLRLGYTFGSGTRLTVV.

The chain recombines TRBV7-8 with TRBJ2-7; maybe TRBD2 (5 bases). Trimming cost V 2 bases and J 3 bases, with 11 bases left between them. The CDR3 covers 14 residues. Germline CDR1 is SGHVS and CDR2 is FQNEAQ. This CDR3 is CASSLWETSYEQYF. CDR3 nucleotide sequence: TGTGCCAGCAGCTTATGGGAGACAAGCTACGAGCAGTACTTC.

V is TRBV5-6 and J is TRBJ2-7, with D perhaps matching TRBD1 (6 bases). This CDR3 contains 14 residues. CDR1 and CDR2 (germline): SGHDT, YYEEEE. Trimming shortened V by 2 bases and J by 1 base, and 10 bases separated the two germline ends. The CDR3 sequence is CASSLQGESYEQYF. The CDR3 coding sequence is TGTGCCAGCAGCTTACAGGGTGAATCCTACGAGCAGTACTTC.

The chain uses TRBV2 and TRBJ1-6; D unclear. Germline-derived CDR1 and CDR2 are SNHLY and FYNNEI. This CDR3 comprises 11 residues. The germline V and J ends were trimmed by 6 bases and 7 bases, with 4 bases remaining between them. The CDR3 reads CASRRNSPLHF. The CDR3 nucleotides read TGTGCCAGCAGGCGAAATTCACCCCTCCACTTT. The whole variable domain, filled in from reference TRBV2 and TRBJ1-6, reads EPEVTQTPSHQVTQMGQEVILRCVPISNHLYFYWYRQILGQKVEFLVSFYNNEISEKSEIFDDQFSVERPDGSNFTLKIRSTKLEDSAMYFCASRRNSPLHFGNGTRLTVT.

The chain recombines TRBV6-2 or TRBV6-3 with TRBJ2-1; 14 bases are a match to TRBD2. CDR1 is MNHEY and CDR2 is SVGEGT in the germline V gene. Trimming cost V 3 bases and J 7 bases; bases outside gene matches: 2. CDR3 length equals 15 residues. The CDR3: CASSYGTSGGNEQFF. The CDR3 DNA sequence: TGTGCCAGCAGTTATGGGACTAGCGGGGGTAATGAGCAGTTCTTC.

This sequence joins TRBV5-1 and TRBJ2-1, with TRBD2 identical over 8 bases. In germline, CDR1 is SGHRS, CDR2 YFSETQ. With 7 bases clipped from V and 8 bases from J, the junction kept 14 bases outside the gene matches. The CDR3 loop spans 15 amino acids. The CDR3 region has the DNA TGCGCCAGCTTGAGAAGCGGGGGCCTCGGGGATGAGCAGTTCTTC. It translates to CASLRSGGLGDEQFF.

The chain uses TRBV10-2 and TRBJ2-2; a weak D match, TRBD1 (8 bases). This CDR3 has 19 amino acids. V gave up 3 bases and J gave up 5 bases, with 25 bases separating them. Germline loops: CDR1 WSHSY, CDR2 SAAADI. The CDR3 DNA reads TGCGCCAGCAGTGAAGCGGGAAGGTCCTCAGGGGGCCGGACCGGGGAGCTGTTTTTT. Amino acids: CASSEAGRSSGGRTGELFF.

DNA for the CDR3: TGTGCCAGCAGCACAGGGGGCTATGGCTACACCTTC. Translation gives CASSTGGYGYTF. The V and J genes are TRBV7-2 and TRBJ1-2, with 8 bases fitting TRBD1. The CDR3 spans 12 residues. In germline, CDR1 is SGHTA, CDR2 FQGNSA. The V and J ends lost 5 bases and 4 bases, in that order; junction bases with no gene match: 0.

The chain joins TRBV28 to TRBJ1-2; 7 bases map to TRBD1. V lost 0 bases and J lost 2; bases outside the gene matches: 3. This CDR3 spans 15 amino acids. Germline-derived CDR1 and CDR2 are MDHEN and SYDVKM. This chain's CDR3 is CASSLWSQGNYGYTF. The CDR3 DNA sequence: TGTGCCAGCAGTTTATGGTCACAGGGGAACTATGGCTACACCTTC.

V usage is TRBV19 and J usage is TRBJ1-2, with 8 bases identical to TRBD1. The CDR3 totals 15 residues. CDR1 is LNHDA, CDR2 SQIVND, per germline (reference sequence). J gave up 2 bases and V 7 bases, and 9 bases lay outside the gene matches. DNA of the CDR3: TGTGCCAGTAAATATTCCCGACAGGGGAACTATGGCTACACCTTC. Amino acids: CASKYSRQGNYGYTF.

The chain couples TRBV9 to TRBJ1-1; D not certain. The V gene's germline CDR1 is SGDLS and CDR2 YYNGEE. The V end lost 3 bases, the J end lost 0 bases, and 12 bases lay between the germline ends. CDR3 size: 15 residues. CDR3 nucleotide sequence: TGTGCCAGCAGCGCGTACGGGAGGTTGAACACTGAAGCTTTCTTT. It codes for CASSAYGRLNTEAFF.

The rearrangement joins TRBV11-3 to TRBJ1-1; D is unresolved. V shed 0 bases and J shed 9 bases, with 8 bases lying between them. Per germline, CDR1 SGHNT and CDR2 YENEEA. The CDR3 spans 12 residues. The CDR3 bases are TGTGCCAGCAGCTTAGACGGGAGTAAAGCTTTCTTT. Translated: CASSLDGSKAFF.

The chain is built from TRBV10-3 and TRBJ1-1, with 7 bases aligning to TRBD1. Trimming cost V 11 bases and J 8 bases; bases outside gene matches: 8. The V gene's germline CDR1 is ENHRY and CDR2 SYGVKD. The CDR3 covers 11 residues. In DNA, the CDR3 is TGTGCCGCACGACAGGGCCTGGAAGCTTTCTTT. The encoded protein is CAARQGLEAFF.

The J gene is TRBJ2-3, the V gene TRBV5-1; D perhaps matches TRBD2 (5 bases). The germline V gene has CDR1 SGHRS and CDR2 YFSETQ. CDR3 length: 16 residues. Trimming removed 2 bases from V and 0 bases from J, with 13 bases in between. CDR3: CASSFSAGISTDTQYF. CDR3 bases: TGCGCCAGCAGCTTCTCGGCGGGCATTAGCACAGATACGCAGTATTTT.

The V and J genes are TRBV29-1 and TRBJ2-3, with D tentatively TRBD1 (6 bases). The CDR3 has 13 amino acids. Germline V CDR1 and CDR2: SQVTM, ANQGSEA. V lost 4 bases and J lost 2, with 10 bases in between. CDR3 residues: CSVGGQSTDTQYF. The CDR3, as DNA: TGCAGCGTTGGTGGACAGTCCACAGATACGCAGTATTTT.

CDR3 nucleotide sequence: TGTGCCAGCAGCGTACTGGGAGGAGAGAACACTGAAGCTTTCTTT. Protein product: CASSVLGGENTEAFF. The chain recombines TRBV9 with TRBJ1-1; the D is unclear. Germline CDR1 reads SGDLS; CDR2 reads YYNGEE. This CDR3 contains 15 residues. Trimming shortened V by 1 base and J by 1 base, and 11 bases separated the two germline ends.

The rearrangement joins TRBV19 to TRBJ1-2, with D unresolved. The CDR3 length is 13 residues. The ends were cut back, 3 bases at V and 7 bases at J, with 12 bases in the middle. Germline CDR1 LNHDA, CDR2 SQIVND (reference sequence). CDR3 coding DNA: TGTGCCAGTAGTATCGTACAGTTCGGTGGCTACACCTTC. Translating gives CASSIVQFGGYTF.

The chain is built from TRBV5-4 and TRBJ2-5; 8 bases map to TRBD2. Germline lookup yields CDR1 SGHNT and CDR2 YYREEE (reference sequence). V trimming: 6 bases; J trimming: 2 bases; junction bases outside the gene matches: 15. The CDR3 consists of 17 residues. CDR3 in amino acids: CASKLGTAAGGQETQYF. The CDR3 coding sequence is TGTGCCAGCAAGCTTGGGACGGCGGCGGGGGGTCAAGAGACCCAGTACTTC.

The chain joins TRBV18 to TRBJ2-1; 8 bases map to TRBD2. The CDR3 loop spans 15 amino acids. Trimming cost V 3 bases and J 3 bases; bases outside gene matches: 4. Germline V gives CDR1 KGHSH, CDR2 LQKENI. CDR3: CASSPGRGDYNEQFF. In DNA form, the CDR3 reads TGTGCCAGCTCACCGGGGCGGGGGGACTACAATGAGCAGTTCTTC.

The chain has TRBV7-2 and TRBJ2-5, with TRBD2 matching 15 bases. The germline V gene has CDR1 SGHTA and CDR2 FQGNSA. The V and J ends lost 4 bases and 5 bases, in that order; junction bases with no gene match: 5. The length of the CDR3 is 16 residues. The chain's CDR3 is CASSWGLAGGRETQYF. CDR3 coding DNA: TGTGCCAGCAGCTGGGGACTAGCGGGAGGCCGCGAGACCCAGTACTTC.

V is TRBV7-9 and J is TRBJ2-1, with 10 bases matching TRBD2. Germline CDR1 SEHNR, CDR2 FQNEAQ (reference sequence). Trimming took 2 bases from V and 8 from J; bases not matched to a gene: 3. The CDR3 is made up of 14 amino acids. Written as DNA, the CDR3 is TGTGCCAGCAGCTTAAGCGGGAGGGAAGATGAGCAGTTCTTC. It yields the protein CASSLSGREDEQFF.

In this sample, this clone turned up once. The V and J genes are TRBV7-2 and TRBJ2-5; TRBD1 is a possible D gene (5 bases). The CDR3 sequence is 13 residues long. V was shortened by 2 bases and J by 5 bases, with 9 bases between the two germline ends. CDR1 is SGHTA and CDR2 is FQGNSA in the germline V gene. For the CDR3, the DNA is TGTGCCAGCAGCTTAAACAGGCTGGAGACCCAGTACTTC. Translation gives CASSLNRLETQYF.